One sample yielded the 15 T cell receptor beta chains listed below, sequenced in a study of CD4 and CD8 cells across lung adenocarcinoma regions. A single record per CDR3 protein comes from TCRdb applying MiXCR to the PCR reads. Of tens of thousands of distinct CDR3 sequences in the sample, around 50% were seen once. Input material: CD8+ T cells from the center of a lung tumor. The receptors here all came from a male donor with lung adenocarcinoma. The CD4 and CD8 labels of this study may be unreliable.

This clonotype was counted at least ten times. V usage is TRBV25-1 and J usage is TRBJ2-1; possible D gene TRBD2, 8 bases. The CDR3 covers 17 residues. The ends were cut back, 1 base at V and 5 bases at J, with 18 bases in the middle. Germline V lookup: CDR1 MGHDK, CDR2 SYGVNS. The CDR3 protein is CASSEWRGSGTDNEQFF. The CDR3 bases are TGTGCCAGCAGTGAATGGAGGGGTAGCGGGACAGACAATGAGCAGTTCTTC.

The gene calls are TRBV7-6 and TRBJ1-1, with D possibly matching TRBD1 (5 bases). This CDR3 has 13 amino acids. The V gene's germline CDR1 is SGHVS and CDR2 FNYEAQ. V lost 11 bases and J lost 0, with 13 bases in between. The CDR3 nucleotides read TGTGCCTCGCGATGGGGCCTGAACACTGAAGCTTTCTTT. Encoded protein: CASRWGLNTEAFF.

This clonotype was seen ten or more times. The chain carries TRBV6-1 and TRBJ2-5; 7 nucleotides match TRBD1. The J call is uncertain, as TRBJ2-7 better fits the DNA end. This CDR3 is built from 15 residues. The germline V gene has CDR1 MNHNS and CDR2 SASEGT. The CDR3 reads CASSESPGQAYEQYF. The CDR3 DNA follows: TGTGCCAGCAGTGAGTCCCCAGGACAGGCCTACGAGCAGTACTTC.

The V and J genes are TRBV10-2 and TRBJ2-3; tentative D call: TRBD2 (7 bases). This CDR3 is built from 14 residues. V lost 6 bases to trimming and J lost 11 bases, with 21 bases between them. CDR1 is WSHSY, CDR2 SAAADI, per germline. The CDR3, as DNA: TGCGCCAGCAGGGCTCGGGGGGCCAAAAATATGCAGTATTTT. Translated: CASRARGAKNMQYF.

The chain employs TRBV5-1 and TRBJ2-2, with 9 nucleotides matching TRBD2. The CDR3 length is 16 residues. With V trimmed by 4 bases and J by 4 bases, 8 bases remained unmatched. Germline V gives CDR1 SGHRS, CDR2 YFSETQ. CDR3 coding DNA: TGCGCCAGCAGCCCGCGCGGTAGCGGGAGCACCGGGGAGCTGTTTTTT. Amino acids: CASSPRGSGSTGELFF. Combining the CDR3 with reference TRBV5-1 and TRBJ2-2 gives the whole variable domain KAGVTQTPRYLIKTRGQQVTLSCSPISGHRSVSWYQQTPGQGLQFLFEYFSETQRNKGNFPGRFSGRQFSNSRSEMNVSTLELGDSALYLCASSPRGSGSTGELFFGEGSRLTVL.

In its sample, this clonotype was seen many times. This chain connects TRBV7-6 to TRBJ2-3, with 9 bases aligning to TRBD2. Losses at the gene ends were 0 bases for V and 6 bases for J; bases not matched to a gene: 10. Germline values: CDR1 SGHVS, CDR2 FNYEAQ. This CDR3 has 17 amino acids. CDR3 nucleotide sequence: TGTGCCAGCAGCTTAGCGGTGGCGGGGGGGAGCGGGGATACGCAGTATTTT. Protein sequence: CASSLAVAGGSGDTQYF.

A few counts support this clonotype. This may stem from a read error, because a much larger clone lies one nucleotide away. This chain joins TRBV6-5 and TRBJ2-1, with D maybe TRBD1 (5 bases). CDR3 size: 11 residues. Trimming took 2 bases from V and 10 from J, leaving 6 bases between them. The germline V gene has CDR1 MNHEY and CDR2 SVGAGI. The CDR3, as DNA: TGTGCCAGCAGTTACAGGGGCGAGCAGTTCTTC. Translating it yields CASSYRGEQFF.

Remarks on this clonotype: One junction end does not reproduce the germline sequence, and a read error may be involved. This chain joins TRBV6-1 and TRBJ2-3; D is possibly TRBD2 (7 bases). The length of the CDR3 is 15 residues. The germline gives CDR1 MNHNS, CDR2 SASEGT. CDR3 nucleotide sequence: TGTGCCAGCATCAAGGGGGGGTGGGCGAAAGATACGCAGTACTTT. Its protein product is CASIKGGWAKDTQYF.

Comment on this clonotype: Sequence at one end of the junction differs from germline and may be a read error. V gene TRBV10-1 combines with J gene TRBJ2-4; maybe TRBD2 (6 bases). CDR3 size: 15 residues. In germline, CDR1 is WNHNN, CDR2 SYGVQD (reference sequence). Here the CDR3 reads CARGAGQGAKNTQYF. Written as DNA, the CDR3 is TGCGCCCGCGGTGCGGGGCAGGGAGCCAAAAACACGCAGTATTTC.

This clonotype has a handful of counts. The gene calls are TRBV11-2 and TRBJ2-1; D possibly corresponds to TRBD1 (5 bases). Germline loops: CDR1 SGHAT, CDR2 FQNNGV. The CDR3 is 18 residues long. V lost 2 bases to trimming and J lost 10 bases, with 27 bases between them. CDR3 residues: CASSLQVRAWQNTYEQFF. The CDR3 coding sequence is TGTGCCAGCAGCTTACAGGTCAGGGCGTGGCAGAACACCTACGAGCAGTTCTTC. The entire variable domain, with the rest obtained from reference TRBV11-2 and TRBJ2-1, is as follows: EAGVAQSPRYKIIEKRQSVAFWCNPISGHATLYWYQQILGQGPKLLIQFQNNGVVDDSQLPKDRFSAERLKGVDSTLKIQPAKLEDSAVYLCASSLQVRAWQNTYEQFFGPGTRLTVL.

Note on this clonotype: This may be a read error, as it is one base from a much larger clone. This chain uses TRBV6-1 with TRBJ2-1; 7 positions match TRBD2. J lost 5 bases, V lost 5 bases, and 15 bases had no gene match. The length of the CDR3 is 17 residues. The V gene's germline CDR1 is MNHNS and CDR2 SASEGT. The DNA of the CDR3 is TGTGCCAGCAGTACCGGGCTGTGGCGGGACTACCACAATGAGCAGTTCTTC. It yields the protein CASSTGLWRDYHNEQFF.

This clonotype appeared many times. The chain carries TRBV10-1 and TRBJ2-1, with 8 bases matching TRBD2. Germline lookup yields CDR1 WNHNN and CDR2 SYGVQD (reference sequence). The junction had 11 bases not matched to a gene; V was cut back by 6 bases and J by 4 bases. This CDR3 has 16 amino acids. The CDR3 sequence is CASSHTSGGKYNEQFF. The CDR3 nucleotides are TGCGCCAGCAGCCATACTAGCGGAGGTAAATACAATGAGCAGTTCTTC.

This clonotype showed up just once. The chain recombines TRBV27 with TRBJ2-5; 12 nucleotides line up with TRBD2. The ends lost 4 bases at V and 11 bases at J; junction bases unmatched: 14. Germline values: CDR1 MNHEY, CDR2 SMNVEV (reference sequence). The CDR3 is 16 residues long. This chain's CDR3 is CASSSRTSGTTDMQYF. The DNA of the CDR3 is TGTGCCAGCAGTTCAAGGACTAGCGGGACCACAGATATGCAGTACTTC.

Regarding this clonotype: The junction departs from germline at one end; a sequencing error may be responsible. V gene TRBV6-5 combines with J gene TRBJ2-4, with D perhaps given as TRBD1 or TRBD2 (5 bases each). The CDR3 totals 15 residues. Germline-derived CDR1 and CDR2 are MNHEY and SVGAGI. The CDR3 sequence is CASSSGLRGENTQYF. The CDR3 nucleotides read TGTGCCAGCAGTTCGGGGCTGAGAGGGGAAAACACTCAGTATTTC.

The chain links TRBV6-2 or TRBV6-3 to TRBJ1-2, with TRBD1 identical over 10 bases. CDR3 length: 15 residues. The germline CDR1 and CDR2 sequences are MNHEY and SVGEGT. The V gene end was trimmed by 6 bases and the J gene end by 6 bases; junction bases not matched to a gene: 10. The CDR3 region is CASSNLPGQGHGYTF. The DNA of the CDR3 is TGTGCCAGCAGCAACCTACCGGGACAGGGGCATGGCTACACCTTC.